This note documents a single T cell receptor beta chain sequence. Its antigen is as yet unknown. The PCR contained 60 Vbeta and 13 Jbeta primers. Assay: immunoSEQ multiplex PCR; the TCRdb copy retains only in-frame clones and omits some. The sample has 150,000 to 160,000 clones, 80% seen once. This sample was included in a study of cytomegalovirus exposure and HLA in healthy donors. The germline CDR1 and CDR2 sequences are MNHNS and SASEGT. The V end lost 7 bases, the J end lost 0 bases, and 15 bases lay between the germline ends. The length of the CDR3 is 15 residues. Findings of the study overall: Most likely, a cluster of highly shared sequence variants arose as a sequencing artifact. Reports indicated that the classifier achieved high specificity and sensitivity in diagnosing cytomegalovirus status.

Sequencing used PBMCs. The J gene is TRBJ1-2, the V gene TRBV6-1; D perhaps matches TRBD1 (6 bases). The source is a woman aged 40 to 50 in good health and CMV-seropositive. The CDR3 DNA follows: TGTGCCAGCAAAACTGGGACACCCCCTAACTATGGCTACACCTTC. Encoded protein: CASKTGTPPNYGYTF.